Listed below are T cell receptor beta chains from one sample, sequenced in a study of T cell changes during pregnancy in multiple sclerosis. Here immunoSEQ multiplex PCR was the method, and the copy in TCRdb shows in-frame clones only, minus some. The sample holds under 90,000 clones, roughly 92% seen once. The specimen was peripheral blood, collected after pregnancy. Every receptor here comes from a female donor in good health, enrolled as a control in a pregnancy study. The CDR3 runs from the conserved cysteine through the conserved F or W. A D gene is named only where the DNA matches it firmly. Clone size, where shown, is once, few, many, or a class for clones that have expanded.

V: TRBV6-5; J: TRBJ1-2; size: .; D: TRBD1; DNA: TGTGCCAGCAGTTATTCGGCAGGGGGGATTGGCTACACCTTC; CDR3: CASSYSAGGIGYTF
V: TRBV5-4; J: TRBJ1-2; size: .; D: .; DNA: TGTGCCAGCAGCTTCAATTCCTATGGCTACACCTTC; CDR3: CASSFNSYGYTF
V: TRBV19; J: TRBJ2-3; size: .; D: TRBD2; DNA: TGTGCCAGTACCACCACGGGGGGGCCTGCAGATACGCAGTATTTT; CDR3: CASTTTGGPADTQYF
V: TRBV9; J: TRBJ2-2; size: .; D: TRBD2; DNA: TGTGCCAGCAGCGTAGAAGGGACTAGCGGGAACACCGGGGAGCTGTTTTTT; CDR3: CASSVEGTSGNTGELFF
V: TRBV6-1; J: TRBJ1-1; size: .; D: .; DNA: TGTGCCAGCAGTGATTTCAGGGCAAACACTGAAGCTTTCTTT; CDR3: CASSDFRANTEAFF
V: TRBV19; J: TRBJ2-1; size: .; D: TRBD2; DNA: TGTGCCAGTAGTATCCCCTTCCTAGCGGGGGGATACAATGAGCAGTTCTTC; CDR3: CASSIPFLAGGYNEQFF
V: TRBV20-1; J: TRBJ2-7; size: .; D: .; DNA: TGCAGTGCTAGAATCAGGGAGCAGTACTTC; CDR3: CSARIREQYF
V: TRBV28; J: TRBJ1-1; size: .; D: TRBD1; DNA: TGTGCCAGCAGTTTAAGACAGGGCTCCGGGAACACTGAAGCTTTCTTT; CDR3: CASSLRQGSGNTEAFF
V: TRBV4-1; J: TRBJ2-3; size: .; D: .; DNA: TGCGCCAGCAACTACAGGGTGAAAAACACAGATACGCAGTATTTT; CDR3: CASNYRVKNTDTQYF
V: TRBV29-1; J: TRBJ2-7; size: .; D: .; DNA: TGCAGCGTTGAGTCAGGGAGGAACGAGCAGTACTTC; CDR3: CSVESGRNEQYF
V: TRBV5-5; J: TRBJ1-2; size: .; D: .; DNA: TGTGCCAGCAGCTTTCGGCAGGGTAGTGGCTACACCTTC; CDR3: CASSFRQGSGYTF
V: TRBV7-9; J: TRBJ2-5; size: once; D: TRBD2; DNA: TGTGCCAGCAGCTTCCTAGCGGGAGGGCCCCAGTACTTC; CDR3: CASSFLAGGPQYF
V: TRBV5-1; J: TRBJ2-3; size: .; D: TRBD2; DNA: TGCGCCAGCAGCCAGGGACTAGCGGGGGACACAGATACGCAGTATTTT; CDR3: CASSQGLAGDTDTQYF
V: TRBV9; J: TRBJ2-5; size: .; D: TRBD2; DNA: TGTGCCAGCAGCGCAGTACGGACTAGCGGCCAAGAGACCCAGTACTTC; CDR3: CASSAVRTSGQETQYF
V: TRBV9; J: TRBJ1-2; size: .; D: TRBD1; DNA: TGTGCCAGCAGCGTAGGTTGGGACAGGTCCAAGGGAGCTAACTATGGCTACACCTTC; CDR3: CASSVGWDRSKGANYGYTF
V: TRBV27; J: TRBJ1-1; size: .; D: TRBD1; DNA: TGTGCCAGCAGTCACCGACAGGGCCCGGGGACTGAAGCTTTCTTT; CDR3: CASSHRQGPGTEAFF
V: TRBV5-8; J: TRBJ2-4; size: .; D: TRBD1; DNA: TGTGCCAGCAGCTTGGGCCCAGGACAGGGGCACATTCAGTACTTC; CDR3: CASSLGPGQGHIQYF
V: TRBV15; J: TRBJ2-7; size: .; D: TRBD1; DNA: TGTGCCACCAGCACGGGACAGGGTACGGACGAGCAGTACTTC; CDR3: CATSTGQGTDEQYF
V: TRBV27; J: TRBJ1-2; size: .; D: TRBD1; DNA: TGTGCCAGCAGTAGACTCAGGGGGTCTAACTATGGCTACACCTTC; CDR3: CASSRLRGSNYGYTF
V: TRBV10-3; J: TRBJ2-5; size: .; D: .; DNA: TGTGCCATCTCTAGTGGTCTGAGGGTAGAGACCCAGTACTTC; CDR3: CAISSGLRVETQYF
V: TRBV27; J: TRBJ2-7; size: .; D: TRBD1; DNA: TGTGCCAGCAGTTTCGGGCAGGGGGCAAACGAGCAGTACTTC; CDR3: CASSFGQGANEQYF
V: TRBV27; J: TRBJ2-3; size: .; D: .; DNA: TGTGCCAGCAGTTCTTTGGCGGAAAGCACAGATACGCAGTATTTT; CDR3: CASSSLAESTDTQYF
V: TRBV29-1; J: TRBJ1-2; size: .; D: TRBD1; DNA: TGCAGCATCGAGGACAGGGCCTATGGCTACACCTTC; CDR3: CSIEDRAYGYTF